These 15 T cell receptor beta chains were all obtained from the same sample, sequenced in a study of shared clonotypes between healthy human individuals. The assay was immunoSEQ multiplex PCR, and TCRdb's table has in-frame clones only and misses some. Of 2 million to 2.5 million clones in the sample, over 90% are singletons; the top ten hold under 0.45%. Material for sequencing was naive CD4+ T cells from PBMCs. Subset here: CD45RA+ positively selected. All receptors derive from a man younger than 30 in good health. Some clones in this sample may be carry-over from other donors' samples.

The gene calls are TRBV5-1 and TRBJ2-2; 7 bases agree with TRBD1. Per germline, CDR1 SGHRS and CDR2 YFSETQ. This CDR3 region has 16 residues. Trimming at V came to 5 bases and at J to 2 bases, leaving 9 bases not matched to a gene. CDR3 sequence (DNA): TGCGCCAGCAGTAGAACCGGGACAGAAAACACCGGGGAGCTGTTTTTT. This translates into CASSRTGTENTGELFF. The variable domain in full, completed from reference TRBV5-1 and TRBJ2-2, reads KAGVTQTPRYLIKTRGQQVTLSCSPISGHRSVSWYQQTPGQGLQFLFEYFSETQRNKGNFPGRFSGRQFSNSRSEMNVSTLELGDSALYLCASSRTGTENTGELFFGEGSRLTVL.

Comments on this clone: Other DNA sequences in the same sample also yield this CDR3. The J gene is TRBJ2-5, the V gene TRBV29-1; 8 nucleotides align to TRBD1. The CDR3 totals 12 residues. Trimming removed 7 bases from V and 4 bases from J; junction bases left unmatched: 5. Germline CDR1 is SQVTM and CDR2 is ANQGSEA. CDR3 amino acids: CSASQGAETQYF. The CDR3 coding sequence is TGCAGCGCCTCTCAGGGGGCAGAGACCCAGTACTTC.

This clone was counted once. Additional DNA sequences in this sample encode the identical CDR3. J is TRBJ2-3 and V is TRBV5-4; D is uncertain. Looked up from germline, CDR1 is SGHNT and CDR2 is YYREEE (reference sequence). Trimming removed 0 bases from V and 4 bases from J, with 6 bases in between. The CDR3 contains 13 residues. The CDR3 DNA follows: TGTGCCAGCAGCTTGGGACGAGCAGATACGCAGTATTTT. Translation: CASSLGRADTQYF.

The chain joins TRBV5-4 to TRBJ1-3; D gene unclear. V dropped 0 bases and J dropped 1 base, with 8 bases sitting between them. Looked up from germline, CDR1 is SGHNT and CDR2 is YYREEE (reference sequence). The CDR3 is 15 amino acids. The CDR3 DNA sequence: TGTGCCAGCAGCTTGGATGGATTATCTGGAAACACCATATATTTT. This gives the protein CASSLDGLSGNTIYF.

The chain has TRBV6-5 and TRBJ2-7; D gene uncertain. From germline, CDR1 is MNHEY and CDR2 SVGAGI. Trimming left V 2 bases short and J 1 base short, with 12 bases between. This CDR3 is built from 15 residues. The CDR3 is CASSYIHDSSYEQYF. The CDR3 DNA sequence: TGTGCCAGCAGTTACATACATGACTCGTCCTACGAGCAGTACTTC.

This rearrangement joins TRBV2 to TRBJ2-5; D is possibly TRBD1 or TRBD2 (6 bases each). V shed 7 bases and J shed 5 bases, with 23 bases lying between them. This CDR3 comprises 16 residues. CDR1 and CDR2 from the germline V gene are SNHLY and FYNNEI. The CDR3 loop is CASTPWASGGGETQYF. Here the CDR3 DNA reads TGTGCCAGCACCCCCTGGGCCAGCGGAGGGGGGGAGACCCAGTACTTC. Variable domain in full (rest from reference TRBV2 and TRBJ2-5): EPEVTQTPSHQVTQMGQEVILRCVPISNHLYFYWYRQILGQKVEFLVSFYNNEISEKSEIFDDQFSVERPDGSNFTLKIRSTKLEDSAMYFCASTPWASGGGETQYFGPGTRLLVL.

The DNA of the CDR3 is TGTGCCAGCAGTGACAGGGGCCAGAACGGCTACACCTTC. Encoded protein: CASSDRGQNGYTF. This chain links TRBV2 with TRBJ1-2, with D possibly being TRBD1 (6 bases). This CDR3 is built from 13 residues. V was trimmed by 3 bases and J by 8 bases, leaving 13 bases between them. From germline, CDR1 is SNHLY and CDR2 FYNNEI.

The CDR3 region is CSVGTGNYEQYF. The CDR3 nucleotides are TGCAGCGTTGGAACAGGGAACTACGAGCAGTACTTC. V usage is TRBV29-1 and J usage is TRBJ2-7; D may be TRBD1 (6 bases). In germline, CDR1 is SQVTM, CDR2 ANQGSEA. Between the trimmed V and J ends, which lost 4 bases and 3 bases, there was a span of 10 bases. CDR3 size: 12 residues.

The chain joins TRBV7-5 to TRBJ2-3. TRBV7-5 is noted as a pseudogene. CDR3 length: 17 amino acids. CDR3 nucleotides: TGTGTCAGAAGCTTAGCGATGGGGGAGAGGGGCACAGATACGCAGTATTTT. Amino acid sequence: CVRSLAMGERGTDTQYF.

Notes on this clone: This CDR3 is also generated by other DNA sequences in the sample. The chain links TRBV27 to TRBJ2-3; TRBD1 aligns across 10 bases. CDR1 is MNHEY, CDR2 SMNVEV, per germline (reference sequence). The trim removed 7 bases at V and 3 bases at J, leaving 4 bases unmatched. The CDR3 loop spans 14 amino acids. The CDR3 sequence: CASTRDRGTDTQYF. As DNA, the CDR3 is TGTGCCAGCACCCGGGACAGGGGAACAGATACGCAGTATTTT.

The chain employs TRBV5-1 and TRBJ2-2, with D possibly being TRBD2 (6 bases). CDR1 and CDR2 from the germline V gene are SGHRS and YFSETQ. The CDR3 has 14 amino acids. The V and J ends lost 4 bases and 7 bases respectively, with 14 bases between them. CDR3 nucleotide sequence: TGCGCCAGCAGCGGCAGGAGGGATGGCGGGGAGCTGTTTTTT. It specifies CASSGRRDGGELFF.

The chain couples TRBV5-1 to TRBJ1-1, with D possibly TRBD1 on 5 matching bases. This CDR3 is 16 amino acids long. The V gene lost 0 bases and the J gene lost 0 bases, with 12 bases spanning the gap. Germline CDR1 SGHRS, CDR2 YFSETQ. CDR3 coding DNA: TGCGCCAGCAGCTTGGCCCGGGACCACTTGAACACTGAAGCTTTCTTT. Protein product: CASSLARDHLNTEAFF.

The chain employs TRBV5-1 and TRBJ1-2; D gene uncertain. This CDR3 contains 13 residues. V lost 4 bases and J 1 base, leaving 8 bases between the germline ends. Germline CDR1 reads SGHRS; CDR2 reads YFSETQ. CDR3 protein: CASSTTSNYGYTF. CDR3 in DNA: TGCGCCAGCAGCACCACCAGTAACTATGGCTACACCTTC.

The chain links TRBV15 to TRBJ1-1, with a weak D call TRBD1 (5 bases). The length of the CDR3 is 14 residues. The V end lost 7 bases, the J end lost 5 bases, and 17 bases lay between the germline ends. Germline V gene lookup returns CDR1 LNHNV and CDR2 YYDKDF (reference sequence). CDR3 region: CATNPNRPGTEAFF. The CDR3 nucleotides are TGTGCCACCAACCCGAACAGGCCTGGGACTGAAGCTTTCTTT.

The rearrangement uses TRBV9 and TRBJ1-4, with D uncertain. V was pared by 9 bases and J by 7 bases, with 19 bases between. Looked up from germline, CDR1 is SGDLS and CDR2 is YYNGEE. The CDR3 has 14 amino acids. The CDR3, as DNA: TGTGCCACCTCCCGGTCGGAGGGTGGTGAAAAACTGTTTTTT. Protein product: CATSRSEGGEKLFF.